The subject of this entry is one T cell receptor beta chain. Its antigen is unknown. This entry is derived from a study of vaccination and CD4 T cells after COVID-19. On the study more broadly: The authors exposed cells to overlapping spike peptides derived from SARS-CoV-2, HCoV-NL63, HCoV-OC43 and HCoV-229E. Findings and limits, study-wide: Spike mono-reactivity applied to 304 of 307 vaccine-specific clones detected in convalescent patients. Median counts of SARS-CoV-2-reactive clonotypes increased from roughly 22 to 38; this difference was not significant.

Treatment noted: approximately nine-day PBMC culture with coronavirus spike peptide pools or control peptides (ViraFEST assay). Trimming stripped 10 bases from V and 0 bases from J, with 15 bases between. The CDR3 sequence is 15 residues long. Germline V gene sequence: CDR1 LNHDA, CDR2 SQIVND (reference sequence). An Oncomine TCR Beta short-read assay was used to sequence the DNA from cultured CD4+ T cells. TCRdb called the PCR reads again in MiXCR, with one record for every CDR3 protein. The sample has just under 20,000 distinct CDR3 sequences, 26% seen once. The sample taken for sequencing was cultured CD4+ T cells from blood. The rearrangement uses TRBV19 and TRBJ2-2, with a tentative D call TRBD1 (6 bases). The sequence was collected from a human donor with COVID-19. The CDR3 loop is CATSAGAANTGELFF. The CDR3 DNA is TGTGCCACAAGTGCAGGGGCCGCGAACACCGGGGAGCTGTTTTTT.